The 28 T cell receptor beta chains given below trace back to one sample, sequenced in a study of blood T cell repertoires in COVID-19. Libraries were prepared by immunoSEQ multiplex PCR; TCRdb keeps only in-frame clonotypes and omits some of them. The table has 150,000 to 200,000 clones, about 86% seen once; the top ten hold around 19%. Material for sequencing was peripheral blood. Receptors were obtained from a woman of 80 years or more with acute or convalescent COVID-19.

This chain links TRBV4-2 with TRBJ1-2; 9 bases line up with TRBD1. Germline V CDR1 and CDR2: LGHNA, YNFKEQ. The trim removed 1 base at V and 3 bases at J, leaving 6 bases unmatched. The CDR3 runs to 16 residues. CDR3 loop: CASSQVAGQGDYGYTF. The CDR3 DNA sequence: TGTGCCAGCAGCCAAGTGGCGGGACAGGGAGACTATGGCTACACCTTC.

The CDR3 coding sequence is TGTGCCAGCAGCCCAGTCCCTGGGCGGGGCGGACGCAACACCATATATTTT. It translates to CASSPVPGRGGRNTIYF. This chain joins TRBV7-2 and TRBJ1-3; D may be TRBD1 (5 bases). Trimming shortened V by 5 bases and J by 7 bases, and 24 bases separated the two germline ends. Germline assignment: CDR1 SGHTA and CDR2 FQGNSA. This CDR3 comprises 17 residues.

This chain uses TRBV5-1 with TRBJ2-7; D is undetermined. The CDR3 extends over 14 amino acids. Looked up from germline, CDR1 is SGHRS and CDR2 is YFSETQ. The V gene lost 0 bases and the J gene lost 2 bases, with 9 bases spanning the gap. The CDR3 is CASSLVEPPYEQYF. The CDR3 region has the DNA TGCGCCAGCAGCTTGGTGGAGCCTCCCTACGAGCAGTACTTC.

This clone appeared once. V gene TRBV30 combines with J gene TRBJ2-7; possible D gene TRBD1, 5 bases. CDR1 and CDR2 from the germline V gene are GTSNPN and SVGIG (reference sequence). V lost 3 bases and J 1 base, leaving 19 bases between the germline ends. The CDR3 has 16 residues. The CDR3 here is CAWSPQMTRVSYEQYF. CDR3 nucleotide sequence: TGTGCCTGGAGCCCCCAAATGACCAGGGTTTCCTACGAGCAGTACTTC.

This clone was observed once. The chain carries TRBV7-2 and TRBJ2-5, with TRBD2 identical over 12 bases. Per germline, CDR1 SGHTA and CDR2 FQGNSA. The length of the CDR3 is 14 residues. Trimming removed 5 bases from V and 8 bases from J; junction bases left unmatched: 6. This chain's CDR3 is CASSPPTSGRTQYF. The DNA of the CDR3 is TGTGCCAGCAGCCCCCCGACTAGCGGGAGAACCCAGTACTTC.

This chain links TRBV10-3 with TRBJ1-2; D call uncertain. The CDR3 is 15 amino acids. The germline V gene has CDR1 ENHRY and CDR2 SYGVKD. V dropped 5 bases and J dropped 6 bases, with 19 bases sitting between them. This chain's CDR3 is CAISQTPGTLDGYTF. The CDR3 DNA sequence: TGTGCCATCAGTCAAACCCCGGGAACCCTAGATGGCTACACCTTC.

The V gene is TRBV7-9, the J gene TRBJ1-2; 10 nucleotides align to TRBD1. The CDR3 contains 14 residues. V gave up 5 bases and J gave up 5 bases; unmatched junction bases: 5. CDR1 and CDR2 from the germline V gene are SEHNR and FQNEAQ (reference sequence). The CDR3 protein is CASSLRTGGYGYTF. CDR3 bases: TGTGCCAGCAGCCTCAGGACAGGGGGATATGGCTACACCTTC.

This chain joins TRBV2 and TRBJ1-6, with D maybe TRBD1 (6 bases). Germline lookup yields CDR1 SNHLY and CDR2 FYNNEI. The CDR3 runs 14 residues. The V and J ends lost 5 bases and 2 bases respectively, with 7 bases between them. The CDR3 DNA reads as TGTGCCAGCAGTTCAGGGGCCTATAATTCACCCCTCCACTTT. Amino acid sequence: CASSSGAYNSPLHF.

The V and J genes are TRBV21-1 and TRBJ2-5; the table's D call, TRBD2, was not checked against the DNA. TRBV21-1 is assigned pseudogene status. The CDR3 has 16 residues. CDR3 loop: CASSKHRTSGRGTQYF. In nucleotides, the CDR3 is TGTGCCAGCAGCAAACACCGGACTAGCGGGAGGGGGACCCAGTACTTC.

The CDR3 region has the DNA TGTGCCAGCAGCTTCGACAGGGGTACTGAAGCTTTCTTT. It codes for CASSFDRGTEAFF. The rearrangement links TRBV5-6 to TRBJ1-1; 8 bases are shared with TRBD1. The CDR3 covers 13 residues. Germline CDR1 reads SGHDT; CDR2 reads YYEEEE. J gave up 5 bases and V 2 bases, and 2 bases lay outside the gene matches.

V gene TRBV19 combines with J gene TRBJ2-7; the D is unclear. With 3 bases removed from V and 3 bases from J, the gap between germline ends came to 9 bases. Germline V gene lookup returns CDR1 LNHDA and CDR2 SQIVND (reference sequence). The CDR3 contains 13 residues. The chain's CDR3 is CASSIAENYEQYF. Written as DNA, the CDR3 is TGTGCCAGTAGTATCGCGGAAAACTACGAGCAGTACTTC.

This chain links TRBV3-1 (or the pseudogene TRBV3-2) with TRBJ1-1; D is ambiguous. There are 12 residues in the CDR3. Germline CDR1 reads LGHDT; CDR2 reads YNNKEL (reference sequence). V lost 5 bases and J 0 bases, leaving 4 bases between the germline ends. The CDR3 sequence is CASSTLNTEAFF. The CDR3 DNA is TGTGCCAGCAGCACATTGAACACTGAAGCTTTCTTT.

The chain couples TRBV6-5 to TRBJ2-7, with 8 bases matching TRBD2. Looked up from germline, CDR1 is MNHEY and CDR2 is SVGAGI. The CDR3 loop spans 14 amino acids. The J segment lost 2 bases and the V segment lost 6 bases, leaving 6 bases of the junction unmatched. The CDR3 nucleotides read TGTGCCAGCAGCATTAGCGGGATTACCTACGAGCAGTACTTC. This translates into CASSISGITYEQYF.

The J gene is TRBJ2-7, the V gene TRBV15; 8 bases map to TRBD2. Germline CDR1 LNHNV, CDR2 YYDKDF (reference sequence). The CDR3 has 18 residues. Trimming at V came to 0 bases and at J to 7 bases, leaving 17 bases not matched to a gene. In nucleotides, the CDR3 is TGTGCCACCAGCAGAGATCTGGGAAGCGGGAGTATTTCTCGGGAGCAGTACTTC. It encodes CATSRDLGSGSISREQYF.

The V gene is TRBV5-1, the J gene TRBJ1-2; the match to TRBD1 covers 7 bases. J lost 1 base, V lost 7 bases, and 13 bases had no gene match. Germline V lookup: CDR1 SGHRS, CDR2 YFSETQ. This CDR3 spans 16 amino acids. The CDR3 DNA sequence: TGCGCCAGCCGACCCCCGGGGACAGTCCTTAACTATGGCTACACCTTC. This translates into CASRPPGTVLNYGYTF.

The chain uses TRBV28 and TRBJ1-1; the D is unclear. The V end was cut by 2 bases, the J end by 4 bases, with 17 bases between. The CDR3 is 16 residues long. Germline V gives CDR1 MDHEN, CDR2 SYDVKM. CDR3 residues: CASSLALAGIGTEAFF. The CDR3 DNA reads as TGTGCCAGCAGTTTAGCCCTTGCGGGGATCGGCACTGAAGCTTTCTTT.

The rearrangement uses TRBV6-5 and TRBJ2-7; the match to TRBD1 covers 8 bases. V was clipped by 8 bases and J by 4 bases; unmatched bases: 10. Looked up from germline, CDR1 is MNHEY and CDR2 is SVGAGI. There are 14 residues in the CDR3. CDR3 sequence reads: CASQRTGMGYEQYF. In nucleotides, the CDR3 is TGTGCCAGCCAGCGGACAGGGATGGGTTACGAGCAGTACTTC.

This chain joins TRBV18 and TRBJ2-5; TRBD2 is a possible D gene (5 bases). Germline values: CDR1 KGHSH, CDR2 LQKENI. The length of the CDR3 is 17 residues. V lost 3 bases, J lost 5 bases, and 22 bases lay in between. CDR3 amino acids: CASSPPSGSGRRETQYF. The CDR3 DNA follows: TGTGCCAGCTCACCCCCCTCGGGTTCGGGCAGGAGGGAGACCCAGTACTTC.

This rearrangement joins TRBV6-5 to TRBJ1-4, with unresolved D. The CDR3 is 14 amino acids. Trimming took off 6 bases at V and 0 bases at J, with 8 bases between the two ends. CDR1 is MNHEY and CDR2 is SVGAGI in the germline V gene. DNA for the CDR3: TGTGCCAGCAGGAGTTTTACAACTAATGAAAAACTGTTTTTT. As protein: CASRSFTTNEKLFF.

The chain is built from TRBV9 and TRBJ2-7, with 10 bases aligning to TRBD2. The CDR3 is made up of 14 amino acids. CDR1 and CDR2 from the germline V gene are SGDLS and YYNGEE. The V gene end was trimmed by 7 bases and the J gene end by 2 bases; junction bases not matched to a gene: 6. The CDR3 here is CASFSGGLPYEQYF. In DNA form, the CDR3 reads TGTGCCAGCTTTAGCGGGGGGCTACCCTACGAGCAGTACTTC.

The CDR3 DNA reads TGCGCCAGCAGCTTACAGGGGAGGCAGAATTCACCCCTCCACTTT. It translates to CASSLQGRQNSPLHF. The chain recombines TRBV5-1 with TRBJ1-6; TRBD1 matches 7 bases. The V gene's germline CDR1 is SGHRS and CDR2 YFSETQ. The CDR3 has 15 residues. J was trimmed by 7 bases and V by 2 bases; bases with no gene match: 6.

This chain links TRBV5-1 with TRBJ2-5, with TRBD1 as a possible D gene (6 bases). Germline V gene sequence: CDR1 SGHRS, CDR2 YFSETQ. V gave up 7 bases and J gave up 1 base, with 14 bases separating them. CDR3 length equals 14 residues. This chain's CDR3 is CASSSVGAQETQYF. The CDR3 DNA is TGCGCCAGCTCTTCCGTGGGGGCCCAAGAGACCCAGTACTTC.

The chain recombines TRBV6-6 with TRBJ2-5, with TRBD2 identical over 7 bases. The CDR3 is made up of 14 amino acids. Germline lookup yields CDR1 MNHNY and CDR2 SVGAGI (reference sequence). V trimming: 4 bases; J trimming: 10 bases; junction bases outside the gene matches: 12. CDR3 coding DNA: TGTGCCAGCAGTTCCGGTTTCGGGGGGTTGAGCCAGTACTTC. This gives the protein CASSSGFGGLSQYF.

In this sample, this clone turned up a few times. This sequence joins TRBV28 and TRBJ2-2; D is possibly TRBD2 (5 bases). CDR1 MDHEN and CDR2 SYDVKM come from the germline V gene. With 1 base removed from V and 6 bases from J, the gap between germline ends came to 9 bases. The CDR3 loop spans 14 amino acids. The CDR3 nucleotides read TGTGCCAGCAGTTTATTATCCGGGGCCGGGGAGCTGTTTTTT. Translated, it gives CASSLLSGAGELFF. The complete variable domain, with remaining parts taken from reference TRBV28 and TRBJ2-2, reads DVKVTQSSRYLVKRTGEKVFLECVQDMDHENMFWYRQDPGLGLRLIYFSYDVKMKEKGDIPEGYSVSREKKERFSLILESASTNQTSMYLCASSLLSGAGELFFGEGSRLTVL.

The V gene is TRBV27, the J gene TRBJ2-7; the match to TRBD1 covers 10 bases. CDR1 is MNHEY, CDR2 SMNVEV, per germline (reference sequence). Germline trimming cut 6 bases from V and 3 bases from J; bases unmatched to any gene: 8. The CDR3 length is 15 residues. The CDR3 is CASSPGQGKSYEQYF. The CDR3 DNA reads as TGTGCCAGCAGCCCGGGACAGGGGAAAAGCTACGAGCAGTACTTC.

This sequence joins TRBV13 and TRBJ2-2; the D gene is possibly TRBD1 (7 bases). Trimming cost V 3 bases and J 4 bases, with 12 bases left between them. The CDR3 has 15 residues. CDR1 is PRHDT, CDR2 FYEKMQ, per germline (reference sequence). The CDR3 nucleotides read TGTGCCAGCAGCTTGCCGCAGGGGGGCACCGGGGAGCTGTTTTTT. Protein: CASSLPQGGTGELFF.

The chain recombines TRBV3-1 (or the pseudogene TRBV3-2) with TRBJ2-5; D might be TRBD1 (6 bases). V was shortened by 1 base and J by 1 base, with 10 bases between the two germline ends. The germline gives CDR1 LGHDT, CDR2 YNNKEL (reference sequence). This CDR3 region has 15 residues. For the CDR3, the DNA is TGTGCCAGCAGCCAAGGTCTGACAGGCCAAGAGACCCAGTACTTC. Encoded protein: CASSQGLTGQETQYF.

The chain uses TRBV10-3 and TRBJ2-1; TRBD2 matches at 15 bases. The CDR3 runs 15 residues. Unmatched junction bases numbered 3, after V lost 6 bases and J lost 6 bases. Germline V gene lookup returns CDR1 ENHRY and CDR2 SYGVKD. This chain's CDR3 is CAISRTSGGGNEQFF. DNA for the CDR3: TGTGCCATCAGCCGGACTAGCGGGGGGGGCAATGAGCAGTTCTTC.